Each of the 15 T cell receptor beta chains below was sequenced from the same sample in a study of monozygotic twins with inflammatory bowel disease. Reanalyzing the 5' RACE reads, TCRdb keeps one entry per CDR3 protein, without DNA. The sample data list around 400,000 distinct CDR3 sequences. Material for sequencing was blood. These receptors were collected from a human donor with ulcerative colitis or Crohn's disease, or a healthy co-twin of an affected twin (not recorded which).

This CDR3 is CASSPGTGAMNTEAFF. This chain links TRBV18 with TRBJ1-1; the D gene TCRdb calls, TRBD1, cannot be checked with no DNA. This CDR3 contains 16 residues. Germline V gene data show CDR1 as KGHSH and CDR2 as LQKENI.

V gene TRBV15 combines with J gene TRBJ2-2; with no DNA, the TCRdb D assignment of TRBD1 cannot be verified. Germline values: CDR1 LNHNV, CDR2 YYDKDF (reference sequence). This CDR3 is built from 13 residues. CDR3 in amino acids: CATSSGGGGELFF.

This sequence joins TRBV6-6 and TRBJ1-1; TCRdb's assignment of TRBD1 cannot be checked, as there is no DNA. Per the germline V gene, CDR1 is MNHNY and CDR2 is SVGAGI (reference sequence). The CDR3 length is 14 residues. The CDR3: CASSYRQMNTEAFF.

The chain has TRBV6-1 and TRBJ1-3. The CDR3 spans 17 residues. Germline CDR1 reads MNHNS; CDR2 reads SASEGT. The CDR3: CASSTLRDYSSGNTIYF.

This chain's CDR3 is CASSVTGTGASGELFF. The chain is built from TRBV12-3 or TRBV12-4 and TRBJ2-2; absent DNA, TCRdb's TRBD1 call cannot be checked. This CDR3 spans 16 amino acids.

The V gene is TRBV12-3 or TRBV12-4, the J gene TRBJ2-2; the D call from TCRdb, TRBD1, cannot be confirmed without DNA. The CDR3 sequence is 13 residues long. CDR3 loop: CASSLNMGTKLFF.

The V and J genes are TRBV29-1 and TRBJ2-1; absent DNA, TCRdb's TRBD1 call cannot be checked. Germline CDR1 is SQVTM and CDR2 is ANQGSEA. The CDR3 covers 12 residues. The CDR3 spells CSSLGTTGEQFF.

The V gene is TRBV6-1, the J gene TRBJ2-1; TCRdb reports TRBD1, a call that lacks DNA to check it against. Germline loops: CDR1 MNHNS, CDR2 SASEGT. The CDR3 contains 17 residues. The CDR3 sequence is CASSSPDSDRVYNEQFF.

The chain carries TRBV28 and TRBJ2-7; no DNA is available, so the TRBD1 call from TCRdb remains unchecked. Germline CDR1 MDHEN, CDR2 SYDVKM. The CDR3 has 15 residues. The CDR3 is CASSLPPLYSYEQYF.

This rearrangement joins TRBV5-1 to TRBJ2-7. Germline V CDR1 and CDR2: SGHRS, YFSETQ. There are 14 residues in the CDR3. CDR3 sequence reads: CASSYLGTSYEQYF. Variable domain in full (rest from reference TRBV5-1 and TRBJ2-7): KAGVTQTPRYLIKTRGQQVTLSCSPISGHRSVSWYQQTPGQGLQFLFEYFSETQRNKGNFPGRFSGRQFSNSRSEMNVSTLELGDSALYLCASSYLGTSYEQYFGPGTRLTVT.

The V gene is TRBV28, the J gene TRBJ2-7; TCRdb lists TRBD1, though no DNA is available to test this call. Germline V lookup: CDR1 MDHEN, CDR2 SYDVKM. The length of the CDR3 is 11 residues. CDR3 loop: CASRGQAEQYF.

The chain carries TRBV7-9 and TRBJ2-3. Germline V gives CDR1 SEHNR, CDR2 FQNEAQ (reference sequence). This CDR3 is built from 14 residues. The CDR3 region is CASSLRRESNTQYF. Variable domain in full (rest from reference TRBV7-9 and TRBJ2-3): DTGVSQNPRHKITKRGQNVTFRCDPISEHNRLYWYRQTLGQGPEFLTYFQNEAQLEKSRLLSDRFSAERPKGSFSTLEIQRTEQGDSAMYLCASSLRRESNTQYFGPGTRLTVL.

The chain employs TRBV6-2 or TRBV6-3 and TRBJ1-6; TCRdb proposes TRBD1, but this gene call is untestable without DNA. Germline V gives CDR1 MNHEY, CDR2 SVGEGT. The CDR3 extends over 14 amino acids. Here the CDR3 reads CASRSDREYSPLHF.

The J gene is TRBJ2-7, the V gene TRBV5-1; as DNA is missing, the TRBD2 call by TCRdb cannot be tested. Germline V gives CDR1 SGHRS, CDR2 YFSETQ. The CDR3 is 17 residues long. CDR3 region: CASSLGVGPRQDYEQYF.

The chain combines TRBV4-2 with TRBJ1-4; absent DNA, TCRdb's TRBD1 call cannot be checked. The CDR3 extends over 15 amino acids. CDR1 is LGHNA and CDR2 is YNFKEQ in the germline V gene. CDR3 protein: CASSQGGTGTEKLFF.